A single sample is the source of the 10 T cell receptor beta chains below, sequenced in a study of response to subunit inactivated influenza vaccine (dated by TCRdb to the late 2010s). The method behind the library was RT-PCR. The instrument given in TCRdb is Illumina HiSeq 2500. The raw public data were reprocessed by TCRdb itself: fastp quality trimming at Q25, MiXCR clonotype calling, in-frame beta chains only. Here each entry gathers all rows of one CDR3 protein and keeps the most common genes and DNA. This sample is represented by about 520,000 distinct CDR3 sequences; approximately 24% of them were singletons. The ten largest clones take up around 2% of the sample. The specimen was CD4+ T cells sorted from PBMCs, collected 4 to 6 days after vaccination. These receptors came from a man aged 50-59 years who received an inactivated influenza vaccine. Donor details come from another sample of the same person, matched by shared clones.

This clonotype has ten or more counts. This chain links TRBV12-3 or TRBV12-4 with TRBJ1-5, with 10 bases matching TRBD1. The length of the CDR3 is 14 residues. Trimming cost V 9 bases and J 5 bases; bases outside gene matches: 7. This CDR3 reads CASRTGGFYQPQHF. CDR3 DNA sequence: TGTGCCAGTAGGACAGGGGGTTTTTATCAGCCCCAGCATTTT.

In its sample, this clonotype was seen a few times. The chain uses TRBV5-1 and TRBJ1-4; 9 bases line up with TRBD1. The CDR3 has 17 residues. V lost 4 bases to trimming and J lost 6 bases; unmatched junction nucleotides: 13. Germline CDR1 is SGHRS and CDR2 is YFSETQ. The CDR3 region has the DNA TGCGCCAGCAGCGAGTCCCCGCGCGGGACAGGGTATGAAAAACTGTTTTTT. Protein sequence: CASSESPRGTGYEKLFF. The full variable domain, rest sourced from reference TRBV5-1 and TRBJ1-4, is KAGVTQTPRYLIKTRGQQVTLSCSPISGHRSVSWYQQTPGQGLQFLFEYFSETQRNKGNFPGRFSGRQFSNSRSEMNVSTLELGDSALYLCASSESPRGTGYEKLFFGSGTQLSVL.

The gene calls are TRBV2 and TRBJ2-2; D might be TRBD1 (5 bases). Germline V gene sequence: CDR1 SNHLY, CDR2 FYNNEI. The CDR3 has 14 residues. The V and J ends lost 7 bases and 1 base respectively, with 10 bases between them. DNA for the CDR3: TGTGCCAGCATGAGGACACAGAACACCGGGGAGCTGTTTTTT. As protein: CASMRTQNTGELFF.

This clonotype was seen a handful of times. V usage is TRBV29-1 and J usage is TRBJ2-7, with 8 positions matching TRBD1. Trimming removed 8 bases from V and 3 bases from J; junction bases left unmatched: 9. Germline loops: CDR1 SQVTM, CDR2 ANQGSEA. This CDR3 region has 13 residues. CDR3 loop: CSPPRGLSYEQYF. In DNA form, the CDR3 reads TGCAGCCCACCCAGGGGGCTCAGCTACGAGCAGTACTTC.

The genes are TRBV5-1 and TRBJ2-3; possibly TRBD2 for D (5 bases). Trimming removed 3 bases from V and 4 bases from J, with 12 bases in between. Germline CDR1 reads SGHRS; CDR2 reads YFSETQ. CDR3 size: 14 residues. The CDR3 sequence is CASSSLGRADTQYF. CDR3 nucleotide sequence: TGCGCCAGCAGCTCCCTAGGGAGAGCAGATACGCAGTATTTT.

This clonotype came up a few times. The chain employs TRBV5-1 and TRBJ1-2, with D hard to call. V lost 8 bases and J 7 bases, leaving 18 bases between the germline ends. The CDR3 has 13 amino acids. Germline CDR1 and CDR2: SGHRS and YFSETQ. CDR3 coding DNA: TGCGCCAGTTTCGGCGGAATTCGGGGTGGCTACACCTTC. Translated: CASFGGIRGGYTF.

The CDR3 DNA reads TGTGCCAGCAGCTTAAGGAGACAGGGACCTACCTACGAGCAGTACTTC. Protein sequence: CASSLRRQGPTYEQYF. The chain has TRBV5-6 and TRBJ2-7; 7 nucleotides line up with TRBD1. CDR1 and CDR2 from the germline V gene are SGHDT and YYEEEE. With V trimmed by 2 bases and J by 2 bases, 10 bases remained unmatched. This CDR3 spans 16 amino acids. The entire variable domain, with the rest obtained from reference TRBV5-6 and TRBJ2-7, is as follows: DAGVTQSPTHLIKTRGQQVTLRCSPKSGHDTVSWYQQALGQGPQFIFQYYEEEERQRGNFPDRFSGHQFPNYSSELNVNALLLGDSALYLCASSLRRQGPTYEQYFGPGTRLTVT.

This clonotype was observed a handful of times. The V gene is TRBV12-3 or TRBV12-4, the J gene TRBJ1-2, with 9 nucleotides matching TRBD1. The ends lost 5 bases at V and 5 bases at J; junction bases unmatched: 3. This CDR3 spans 13 amino acids. DNA for the CDR3: TGTGCCAGCAGTATGACAGGGGGGTATGGCTACACCTTC. Translating it yields CASSMTGGYGYTF.

This clonotype was recorded at least ten times. V gene TRBV12-3 or TRBV12-4 combines with J gene TRBJ2-2; D not resolved. The CDR3 covers 12 residues. V was clipped by 5 bases and J by 4 bases, with 5 bases between them. The CDR3 loop is CASSASTGELFF. CDR3 nucleotide sequence: TGTGCCAGCAGTGCCTCCACCGGGGAGCTGTTTTTT.

Ten or more counts support this clonotype. The chain combines TRBV7-2 with TRBJ2-1; no firm D call. V gave up 1 base and J gave up 5 bases, with 9 bases separating them. Germline CDR1 is SGHTA and CDR2 is FQGNSA. The CDR3 consists of 14 residues. Written as DNA, the CDR3 is TGTGCCAGCAGCTTAGTATTCGGTAACAATGAGCAGTTCTTC. Translation: CASSLVFGNNEQFF.